This TCR beta chain was observed in a study of blood T cell repertoires in COVID-19. Data came from immunoSEQ multiplex PCR; TCRdb stores just in-frame clones and leaves some out. The data show about 74,000 clones, approximately 84% seen once. The source of this sequence is a man aged 65 to 85 with acute or convalescent COVID-19. Sequencing input: peripheral blood.

The CDR3 DNA follows: TGTGCCAGCAGTGACGGACAGATGGATACGCAGTATTTT. It encodes CASSDGQMDTQYF. The chain couples TRBV6-1 to TRBJ2-3; weak D call: TRBD1 (6 bases). The CDR3 sequence is 13 residues long. CDR1 MNHNS and CDR2 SASEGT come from the germline V gene. Trimming shortened V by 3 bases and J by 6 bases, and 10 bases separated the two germline ends.